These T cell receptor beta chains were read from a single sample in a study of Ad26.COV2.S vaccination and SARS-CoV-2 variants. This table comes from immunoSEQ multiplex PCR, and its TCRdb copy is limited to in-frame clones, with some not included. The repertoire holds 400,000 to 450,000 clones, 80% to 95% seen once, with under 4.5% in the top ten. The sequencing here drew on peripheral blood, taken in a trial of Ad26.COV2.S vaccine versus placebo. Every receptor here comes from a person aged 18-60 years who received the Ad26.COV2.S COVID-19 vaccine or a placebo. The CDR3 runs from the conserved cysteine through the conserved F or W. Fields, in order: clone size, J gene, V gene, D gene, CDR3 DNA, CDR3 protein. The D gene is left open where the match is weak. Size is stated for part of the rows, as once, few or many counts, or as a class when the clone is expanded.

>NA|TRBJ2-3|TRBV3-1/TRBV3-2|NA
TGTGCCAGCAGCCAAGACCTCTCCTGGGCCACAGATACGCAGTATTTT
CASSQDLSWATDTQYF
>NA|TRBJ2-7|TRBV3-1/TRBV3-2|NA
TGTGCCAGCATATCTCCCCTGTACGAGCAGTACTTC
CASISPLYEQYF
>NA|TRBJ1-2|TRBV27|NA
TGTGCCAGCAGAGAACGGGGAAACTATGGCTACACCTTC
CASRERGNYGYTF
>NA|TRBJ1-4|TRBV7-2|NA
TGTGCCAGCACTAAAGGGACATCAGGAAAACTGTTTTTT
CASTKGTSGKLFF
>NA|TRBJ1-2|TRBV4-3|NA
TGCGCCAGCAGCGGGGCGTCGGGCTATGGCTACACCTTC
CASSGASGYGYTF
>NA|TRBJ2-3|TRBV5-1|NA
TGCGCCAGCAGCTCCGGACGGATGAGCACAGATACGCAGTATTTT
CASSSGRMSTDTQYF
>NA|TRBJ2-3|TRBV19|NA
TGTGCCAGTAGTTTACGTCGGACAGATACGCAGTATTTT
CASSLRRTDTQYF
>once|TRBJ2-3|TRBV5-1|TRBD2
TGCGCCAGCAGCTTGGGTCCGCGGGAGGTAGATACGCAGTATTTT
CASSLGPREVDTQYF
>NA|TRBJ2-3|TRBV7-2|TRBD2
TGTGCCAGCAGCCGGGACTACGAGAGTGGGACAGATACGCAGTATTTT
CASSRDYESGTDTQYF
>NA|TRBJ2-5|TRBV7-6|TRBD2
TGTGCCAGCAGCCAACTAGCGGGAGGGGAGACCCAGTACTTC
CASSQLAGGETQYF
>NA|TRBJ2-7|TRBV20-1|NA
TGCAGTGCTAGCACCTACGAGCAGTACTTC
CSASTYEQYF
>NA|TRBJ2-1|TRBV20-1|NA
TGCAGTGTTGTAGCCATAAATGAGCAGTTCTTC
CSVVAINEQFF
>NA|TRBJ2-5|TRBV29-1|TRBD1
TGCAGCGTTACCGACAGGGCGAGGAAAGAGACCCAGTACTTC
CSVTDRARKETQYF
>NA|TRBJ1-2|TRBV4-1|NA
TGCGCCAGCAGCCAAGATCAGGGAGTTGGGAGCTACACCTTC
CASSQDQGVGSYTF
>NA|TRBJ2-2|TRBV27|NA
TGTGCCAGCAGTTTATTTCCCCCTCGCACCGGGGAGCTGTTTTTT
CASSLFPPRTGELFF
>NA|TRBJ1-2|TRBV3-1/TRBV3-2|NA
TGTGCCAGCAGCCAAGGGGGGGGATCTGACGGCTACACCTTC
CASSQGGGSDGYTF
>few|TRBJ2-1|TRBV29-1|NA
TGCAGCGTTGGGCTAAAAGTCGGTGAGCAGTTCTTC
CSVGLKVGEQFF
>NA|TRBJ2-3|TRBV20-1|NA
TGCAGTGCTAGTGATAGGCTGACAGATACGCAGTATTTT
CSASDRLTDTQYF
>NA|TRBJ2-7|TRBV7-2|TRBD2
TGTGCCAGCAGCTTAGTGGTACTAGCGGGATACGAGCAGTACTTC
CASSLVVLAGYEQYF
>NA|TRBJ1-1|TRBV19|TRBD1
TGTGCCAGCGCTCCCTTCGGGACAGGGGTTGGGAACACTGAAGCTTTCTTT
CASAPFGTGVGNTEAFF
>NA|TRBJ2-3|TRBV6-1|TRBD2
TGTGCCACCAGTGAAGCGGGAGTAATAACAGATACGCAGTATTTT
CATSEAGVITDTQYF
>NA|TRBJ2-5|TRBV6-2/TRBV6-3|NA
TGTGCCAGCAGTCCCGTTGCCGGGACCCAGTACTTC
CASSPVAGTQYF
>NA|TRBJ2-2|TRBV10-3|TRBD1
TGTGCCATCAGTGAGTCGAATTCAGGGACCGGGACAGCTACCACCGGGGAGCTGTTTTTT
CAISESNSGTGTATTGELFF
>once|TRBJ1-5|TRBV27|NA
TGTGCCAGCAGTGCAGGGATCTCCAATCAGCCCCAGCATTTT
CASSAGISNQPQHF
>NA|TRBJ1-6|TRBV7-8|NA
TGTGCCAGCAGCTTAGGGCTTGGGAATAATTCACCCCTCCACTTT
CASSLGLGNNSPLHF
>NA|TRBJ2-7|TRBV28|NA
TGTGCCAGCACCAGAAGTGGTCCCACCGAGCAGTACTTC
CASTRSGPTEQYF
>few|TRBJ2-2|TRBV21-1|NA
TGTGCCAGCAGCCCCGCTGGGGAGCTGTTTTTT
CASSPAGELFF
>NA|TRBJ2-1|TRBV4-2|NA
TGTGCCAGCAGCCAAGGACTTTGGGATGAGCAGTTCTTC
CASSQGLWDEQFF
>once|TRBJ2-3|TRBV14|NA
TGTGCCAGCAGCCAAGGCGTCGGGACTAGCACAGATACGCAGTATTTT
CASSQGVGTSTDTQYF
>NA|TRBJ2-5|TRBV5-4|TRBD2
TGTGCCAGCAGCGTGACTAGCGGGGAAAGAACCCAGTACTTC
CASSVTSGERTQYF
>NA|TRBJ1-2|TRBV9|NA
TGTGCCAGCAGCGTAGGCCGGCTTTCTAACTATGGCTACACCTTC
CASSVGRLSNYGYTF
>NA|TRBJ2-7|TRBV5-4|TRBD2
TGTGCCAGCAGCTTGGGACTAGCGGGACTTTCCTACGAGCAGTACTTC
CASSLGLAGLSYEQYF
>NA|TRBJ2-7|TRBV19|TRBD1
TGTGCCAGTCAAACCCAAGGGACAGGGGGATACGAGCAGTACTTC
CASQTQGTGGYEQYF
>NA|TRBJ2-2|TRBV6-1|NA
TGTGCCAGCAGTGAAGCGTTAGGCATGAACACCGGGGAGCTGTTTTTT
CASSEALGMNTGELFF
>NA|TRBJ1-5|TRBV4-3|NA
TGCGCCAGCAGCCTGGGAAGGAGAGGCAATCAGCCCCAGCATTTT
CASSLGRRGNQPQHF
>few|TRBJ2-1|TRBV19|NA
TGTGCCAGTAGTATTCCCGGGTTCCGTCGGACAGAGCAGTTCTTC
CASSIPGFRRTEQFF
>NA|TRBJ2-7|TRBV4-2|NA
TGTGCCAGCAGCCAAGATAGTTCCTACGAGCAGTACTTC
CASSQDSSYEQYF
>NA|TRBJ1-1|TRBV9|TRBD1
TGTGCCAGCAGCCCCAGGACAGGGGGTTCTGAAGCTTTCTTT
CASSPRTGGSEAFF
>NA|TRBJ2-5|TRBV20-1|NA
TGCAGTGCGCAGGGCCCGGGGACCCAGTACTTC
CSAQGPGTQYF
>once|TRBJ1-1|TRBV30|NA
TGTGCCTGGAGTGTATGGGGGGCGCGGACGAAAACTGAAGCTTTCTTT
CAWSVWGARTKTEAFF
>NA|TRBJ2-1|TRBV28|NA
TGTGCCAGCAGCTCCCTCGGCTACAATGAGCAGTTCTTC
CASSSLGYNEQFF
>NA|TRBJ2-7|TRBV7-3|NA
TGTGCCAGAAGAAAAAGGGCAGGGGCCTACGAGCAGTACTTC
CARRKRAGAYEQYF
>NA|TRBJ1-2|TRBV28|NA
TGTGCCAGCAGTCCCCTAGACATGGAGGTGGATGGCTACACCTTC
CASSPLDMEVDGYTF
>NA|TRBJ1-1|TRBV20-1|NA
TGCAGTGCTAGTGCCGGAGGAACAACCATGAACACTGAAGCTTTCTTT
CSASAGGTTMNTEAFF
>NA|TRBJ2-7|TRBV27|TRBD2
TGTGCCAGCAGTCTACCTACGGGACTAGCGGGAGTGAACGAGCAGTACTTC
CASSLPTGLAGVNEQYF
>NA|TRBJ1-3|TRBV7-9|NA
TGTGCCAGCAGCTTTGATGGTAACTCTGGAAACACCATATATTTT
CASSFDGNSGNTIYF